What follows describes a single T cell receptor (beta chain). This specimen belongs to a study of T cell responses to AZD1222 COVID-19 vaccine. Germline CDR1 and CDR2: MNHEY and SMNVEV (reference sequence). The CDR3 is 14 amino acids. V was shortened by 8 bases and J by 2 bases, with 13 bases between the two germline ends. The protocol was immunoSEQ multiplex PCR, while the TCRdb copy is restricted to in-frame clones and leaves out a portion. This table has around 180,000 clones, approximately 94% appearing once. Pooled in the analysis were second doses at about 4 or about 12 weeks. The receptor was derived from an adult who received the AZD1222 COVID-19 vaccine. The starting material was peripheral blood, obtained 28 days after the second AZD1222 dose. The chain combines TRBV27 with TRBJ2-1; no firm D call. For the CDR3, the DNA is TGTGCCAGCCAGCCCCTAGTGCCCTACAATGAGCAGTTCTTC. It specifies CASQPLVPYNEQFF.